The 28 T cell receptor beta chains presented below share a single source sample, sequenced in a study of T cells after posttransplantation cyclophosphamide. Using immunoSEQ multiplex PCR, the repertoire was profiled, and TCRdb retains in-frame clones only, with some absent. The sample has 7,500 to 10,000 clones, roughly 90% seen once; the top ten hold 4.2%. Methotrexate plus calcineurin inhibitor accompanied controls' myeloablative marrow transplants; sampling was 1 year later. The specimen was PBMCs, collected 430 to 450 days after allogeneic stem cell transplant with calcineurin inhibitor and methotrexate. The source of these receptors is a male patient in his 50s who received an allogeneic stem cell transplant from an unrelated donor, was CMV-positive, and had chronic GVHD only. Some T cells may be graft donor cells.

The J gene is TRBJ2-2, the V gene TRBV10-3, with TRBD1 matching over 11 bases. The germline V gene has CDR1 ENHRY and CDR2 SYGVKD. Trimming cost V 4 bases and J 4 bases; bases outside gene matches: 5. CDR3 size: 16 residues. DNA of the CDR3: TGTGCCATCAGTGGAGGACAGGGGGCCTTCACCGGGGAGCTGTTTTTT. This encodes CAISGGQGAFTGELFF.

The chain recombines TRBV2 with TRBJ1-6; TRBD1 might be the D (5 bases). V was pared by 8 bases and J by 5 bases, with 13 bases between. This CDR3 has 14 amino acids. The germline V gene encodes CDR1 SNHLY and CDR2 FYNNEI. Here the CDR3 DNA reads TGTGCCAGCGGTCTGACAGTCGATAATTCACCCCTCCACTTT. The encoded protein is CASGLTVDNSPLHF.

The rearrangement uses TRBV11-2 and TRBJ1-3, with D possibly TRBD1 on 6 matching bases. The CDR3 contains 15 residues. V lost 4 bases and J 4 bases, leaving 14 bases between the germline ends. Looked up from germline, CDR1 is SGHAT and CDR2 is FQNNGV. For the CDR3, the DNA is TGTGCCAGCAGCTCCGAGGGACAAAAAGGAAACACCATATATTTT. As protein: CASSSEGQKGNTIYF.

This clone was found a few times. The rearrangement links TRBV28 to TRBJ1-5; 12 bases fit TRBD1. Germline CDR1 is MDHEN and CDR2 is SYDVKM. Unmatched junction bases numbered 6, after V lost 6 bases and J lost 0 bases. The CDR3 covers 17 residues. CDR3 region: CASSLGTGGSSNQPQHF. The CDR3 region has the DNA TGTGCCAGCAGCCTCGGGACAGGGGGCTCTAGCAATCAGCCCCAGCATTTT.

The chain links TRBV6-6 to TRBJ1-6; the D gene is possibly TRBD1 (5 bases). Germline CDR1 and CDR2: MNHNY and SVGAGI (reference sequence). Trimming removed 2 bases from V and 7 bases from J, with 9 bases in between. This CDR3 comprises 14 residues. The CDR3 DNA reads TGTGCCAGCAGTTACGTGCCAGGGAATTCACCCCTCCACTTT. The encoded protein is CASSYVPGNSPLHF.

This rearrangement joins TRBV7-6 to TRBJ2-3; a weak D match, TRBD1 (6 bases). Germline loops: CDR1 SGHVS, CDR2 FNYEAQ. V lost 1 base, J lost 3 bases, and 11 bases lay in between. This CDR3 contains 15 residues. The CDR3 reads CASSLVSGETDTQYF. The CDR3 nucleotides read TGTGCCAGCAGCTTAGTGTCAGGGGAAACAGATACGCAGTATTTT. The full variable domain, its missing parts supplied by reference TRBV7-6 and TRBJ2-3, is GAGVSQSPRYKVTKRGQDVALRCDPISGHVSLYWYRQALGQGPEFLTYFNYEAQQDKSGLPNDRFSAERPEGSISTLTIQRTEQRDSAMYRCASSLVSGETDTQYFGPGTRLTVL.

This clone was detected once. The chain couples TRBV10-2 to TRBJ1-1, with 7 bases fitting TRBD1. Germline V gene lookup returns CDR1 WSHSY and CDR2 SAAADI. V was pared by 6 bases and J by 6 bases, with 7 bases of the junction left unmatched. The CDR3 covers 13 residues. CDR3 sequence (DNA): TGCGCCAGCAGGATGGGACAGAGTCCTGAAGCTTTCTTT. As protein: CASRMGQSPEAFF.

The chain carries TRBV11-3 and TRBJ2-7; tentative D call: TRBD2 (6 bases). Germline CDR1 is SGHNT and CDR2 is YENEEA. The CDR3 totals 15 residues. Trimming cost V 1 base and J 5 bases, with 15 bases left between them. CDR3 DNA sequence: TGTGCCAGCAGCTTAGCGTCGGAGGGTAGGCACGAGCAGTACTTC. Its protein is CASSLASEGRHEQYF.

The chain links TRBV14 to TRBJ1-6; perhaps TRBD1 as D (6 bases). The V and J ends lost 4 bases and 0 bases respectively, with 10 bases between them. The germline V gene has CDR1 SGHDN and CDR2 FVKESK. The CDR3 has 16 residues. CDR3 loop: CASSRTGSSYNSPLHF. CDR3 sequence (DNA): TGTGCCAGCAGCCGTACAGGGAGCTCCTATAATTCACCCCTCCACTTT.

The chain carries TRBV6-1 and TRBJ2-7, with TRBD1 matching over 11 bases. CDR1 is MNHNS and CDR2 is SASEGT in the germline V gene. This CDR3 is built from 15 residues. V shed 6 bases, J shed 6 bases, and the junction held 10 bases outside the gene matches. The CDR3 DNA is TGTGCCAGCAGCTCCGGGACAGGGGGGTCTCTCGAGCAGTACTTC. Translation: CASSSGTGGSLEQYF.

V is TRBV5-4 and J is TRBJ2-2; TRBD2 is a possible D gene (6 bases). Germline V gene sequence: CDR1 SGHNT, CDR2 YYREEE (reference sequence). V was shortened by 2 bases and J by 5 bases, with 13 bases between the two germline ends. This CDR3 contains 15 residues. CDR3 nucleotides: TGTGCCAGCAGCTTAGCAGGGAGGACGACCGGGGAGCTGTTTTTT. Protein product: CASSLAGRTTGELFF.

This chain connects TRBV2 to TRBJ1-5; no clear D gene. The V gene's germline CDR1 is SNHLY and CDR2 FYNNEI. The CDR3 loop spans 14 amino acids. Trimming removed 3 bases at V and 7 bases at J, with 13 bases between. As DNA, the CDR3 is TGTGCCAGCAGTGATATGGCCTTTTACCAGCCCCAGCATTTT. It is translated as CASSDMAFYQPQHF.

The gene calls are TRBV6-1 and TRBJ1-2, with 10 bases identical to TRBD1. The CDR3 consists of 13 residues. The V gene's germline CDR1 is MNHNS and CDR2 SASEGT. V was clipped by 7 bases and J by 4 bases; unmatched bases: 3. The CDR3 sequence is CASTRDRGYGYTF. Written as DNA, the CDR3 is TGTGCCAGCACCCGGGACAGGGGCTATGGCTACACCTTC.

CDR3 nucleotides: TGCGCCAGCGGCCCCCGGGGGGCGAACACTGAAGCTTTCTTT. This codes for CASGPRGANTEAFF. The rearrangement uses TRBV10-2 and TRBJ1-1; TRBD1 might be the D (6 bases). Germline V gives CDR1 WSHSY, CDR2 SAAADI. Trimming removed 8 bases from V and 1 base from J, with 14 bases in between. CDR3 length: 14 amino acids.

The table lists this clone with a count of one. V usage is TRBV28 and J usage is TRBJ2-5, with a tentative D call TRBD1 (6 bases). The DNA end is a closer match to TRBJ2-7, so the J assignment may be wrong. Looked up from germline, CDR1 is MDHEN and CDR2 is SYDVKM. The CDR3 runs 16 residues. CDR3 sequence: CASRGAIQGIRYEQYF. CDR3 nucleotides: TGTGCCAGCAGGGGAGCAATACAGGGTATCCGGTACGAGCAGTACTTC.

The chain is built from TRBV28 and TRBJ1-1; TRBD1 matches at 10 bases. CDR1 is MDHEN and CDR2 is SYDVKM in the germline V gene. The V gene end was trimmed by 2 bases and the J gene end by 4 bases; junction bases not matched to a gene: 1. CDR3 length: 14 amino acids. The chain's CDR3 is CASSLGTGATEAFF. CDR3 DNA sequence: TGTGCCAGCAGTTTAGGGACAGGGGCCACTGAAGCTTTCTTT.

V gene TRBV5-4 combines with J gene TRBJ2-5; D is uncertain. V was shortened by 0 bases and J by 5 bases, with 11 bases between the two germline ends. This CDR3 is built from 14 residues. Germline CDR1 is SGHNT and CDR2 is YYREEE (reference sequence). CDR3 DNA: TGTGCCAGCAGCTTGGAGTCGTCTCGGGAGACCCAGTACTTC. Encoded protein: CASSLESSRETQYF. Together with reference TRBV5-4 and TRBJ2-5, the CDR3 gives the full variable domain: ETGVTQSPTHLIKTRGQQVTLRCSSQSGHNTVSWYQQALGQGPQFIFQYYREEENGRGNFPPRFSGLQFPNYSSELNVNALELDDSALYLCASSLESSRETQYFGPGTRLLVL.

The rearrangement links TRBV10-3 to TRBJ2-3, with D unclear. The germline V gene encodes CDR1 ENHRY and CDR2 SYGVKD. This CDR3 has 15 amino acids. Trimming cost V 4 bases and J 0 bases, with 11 bases left between them. CDR3 bases: TGTGCCATCAGTGGGGTCGGAGCTAGCACAGATACGCAGTATTTT. Translating it yields CAISGVGASTDTQYF.

The chain uses TRBV4-3 and TRBJ2-2, with D tentatively TRBD1 (5 bases). Trimming shortened V by 5 bases and J by 1 base, and 14 bases separated the two germline ends. This CDR3 contains 16 residues. Germline assignment: CDR1 LGHNA and CDR2 YSLEER. The CDR3 region is CASSSNTGQNTGELFF. CDR3 nucleotide sequence: TGCGCCAGCAGCTCAAATACTGGACAGAACACCGGGGAGCTGTTTTTT.

The chain joins TRBV11-2 to TRBJ2-7, with D unclear. CDR3 size: 11 residues. Per the germline V gene, CDR1 is SGHAT and CDR2 is FQNNGV. The V end lost 6 bases, the J end lost 1 base, and 4 bases lay between the germline ends. Here the CDR3 DNA reads TGTGCCAGCAGTATATCCTACGAGCAGTACTTC. Translation gives CASSISYEQYF.

The V and J genes are TRBV6-4 and TRBJ2-7; D is perhaps TRBD1 (5 bases). CDR3 size: 20 residues. CDR1 and CDR2 from the germline V gene are MRHNA and SNTAGT. V lost 3 bases to trimming and J lost 0 bases, with 27 bases between them. The CDR3: CASSEGVELLTRMSSYEQYF. In DNA, the CDR3 is TGTGCCAGCAGTGAAGGGGTCGAACTCCTCACCCGGATGAGCTCCTACGAGCAGTACTTC.

This chain connects TRBV28 to TRBJ1-1; D not certain. The CDR3 runs to 15 residues. Germline CDR1 and CDR2: MDHEN and SYDVKM. V was clipped by 7 bases and J by 0 bases, with 15 bases between them. The CDR3 loop is CASIQWASMNTEAFF. DNA for the CDR3: TGTGCCAGCATCCAGTGGGCATCCATGAACACTGAAGCTTTCTTT.

The chain links TRBV18 to TRBJ2-1; TRBD2 agrees at 9 bases. CDR3 length: 18 residues. The V and J ends lost 1 base and 7 bases, in that order; junction bases with no gene match: 14. Germline CDR1 and CDR2: KGHSH and LQKENI. CDR3 sequence: CASSPHPPLAGTSNEQFF. Written as DNA, the CDR3 is TGTGCCAGCTCACCACACCCTCCTCTAGCGGGAACTTCGAATGAGCAGTTCTTC.

The CDR3 reads CASSTPEDRGFGYTF. Here the CDR3 DNA reads TGTGCCAGCTCTACCCCCGAGGACAGGGGTTTTGGCTACACCTTC. The chain has TRBV28 and TRBJ1-2, with 9 positions matching TRBD1. The CDR3 has 15 amino acids. Unmatched junction bases numbered 14, after V lost 8 bases and J lost 7 bases. The germline V gene has CDR1 MDHEN and CDR2 SYDVKM.

The chain uses TRBV18 and TRBJ2-7; 7 bases agree with TRBD1. V lost 5 bases and J lost 4; bases outside the gene matches: 8. From germline, CDR1 is KGHSH and CDR2 LQKENI. CDR3 length: 14 residues. The CDR3 DNA reads as TGTGCCAGCTCAAGGGGGACAGCCCTATACGAGCAGTACTTC. This sequence encodes CASSRGTALYEQYF. Full variable domain (rest looked up from reference TRBV18 and TRBJ2-7): NAGVMQNPRHLVRRRGQEARLRCSPMKGHSHVYWYRQLPEEGLKFMVYLQKENIIDESGMPKERFSAEFPKEGPSILRIQQVVRGDSAAYFCASSRGTALYEQYFGPGTRLTVT.

The chain recombines TRBV5-6 with TRBJ1-2; possibly TRBD1 for D (5 bases). CDR1 is SGHDT, CDR2 YYEEEE, per germline. With 3 bases removed from V and 4 bases from J, the gap between germline ends came to 10 bases. The CDR3 covers 13 residues. CDR3 loop: CASSSRQPYGYTF. CDR3 DNA: TGTGCCAGCAGCTCTCGACAGCCCTATGGCTACACCTTC.

J is TRBJ1-2 and V is TRBV6-5; D is perhaps TRBD1 (5 bases). V lost 2 bases to trimming and J lost 3 bases, with 10 bases between them. This CDR3 contains 14 residues. Germline V gene sequence: CDR1 MNHEY, CDR2 SVGAGI. In DNA, the CDR3 is TGTGCCAGCAGTTACGGCGGGGCCGACTATGGCTACACCTTC. As protein: CASSYGGADYGYTF.

The chain recombines TRBV28 with TRBJ2-7, with 8 bases matching TRBD1. Germline V gene lookup returns CDR1 MDHEN and CDR2 SYDVKM. V was clipped by 5 bases and J by 2 bases; unmatched bases: 8. This CDR3 comprises 15 residues. Written as DNA, the CDR3 is TGTGCCAGCAGTGGAAGGGACAGGTTCGCCTACGAGCAGTACTTC. It encodes CASSGRDRFAYEQYF.